This TCR beta chain was identified during a study of identical twins. Overall study results and limits: Sharing of beta out-of-frame sequences by twins showed a weaker excess. There were fewer insertions in abundant cord blood beta clonotypes, but memory repertoires showed no such pattern.

With regard to this clonotype: Its antigen is not identified.

One entry per CDR3 protein, called by TCRdb with MiXCR from the 5' RACE reads. The sample contains 1.5 million to 2 million distinct CDR3 sequences, 32% of which appear only once. This TCR derives from a newborn girl in good health. Material: cord blood.

CDR3 sequence reads: CASSLGVGPGENIQYF. The CDR3 bases are TGTGCCAGCAGCTTAGGGGTCGGACCGGGAGAAAACATTCAGTACTTC. V is TRBV11-2 and J is TRBJ2-7; TRBD2 is a possible D gene (6 bases). The assigned J gene may be wrong: the sequence end matches TRBJ2-4 better. CDR1 and CDR2 (germline): SGHAT, FQNNGV. The length of the CDR3 is 16 residues.